Below, 24 T cell receptor beta chains from the same sample are listed, as sequenced in a study of blood T cell repertoires in COVID-19. The assay was immunoSEQ multiplex PCR, and TCRdb's table has in-frame clones only and misses some. The sample consists of roughly 250,000 clones, roughly 89% of them appearing once. The specimen sequenced was PBMCs or T cells enriched from blood (not recorded which). These receptors were obtained from a woman in her 30s with acute COVID-19.

There are a few counts of this clone. This chain connects TRBV4-3 to TRBJ1-1; 9 bases agree with TRBD1. This CDR3 comprises 17 residues. The V and J ends lost 0 bases and 1 base, in that order; junction bases with no gene match: 6. CDR1 and CDR2 from the germline V gene are LGHNA and YSLEER. The CDR3 nucleotides are TGCGCCAGCAGCCAAGATCAAGGGGGACAGGGGAACACTGAAGCTTTCTTT. Encoded protein: CASSQDQGGQGNTEAFF.

The chain employs TRBV6-2 or TRBV6-3 and TRBJ2-5; 9 bases are a match to TRBD2. The germline V gene has CDR1 MNHEY and CDR2 SVGEGT. The CDR3 contains 21 residues. V trimming: 3 bases; J trimming: 3 bases; junction bases outside the gene matches: 23. CDR3 sequence (DNA): TGTGCCAGCAGTTATTCAGGGACACAGAGCGGGGGGACGACTCAAAAAGAGACCCAGTACTTC. It codes for CASSYSGTQSGGTTQKETQYF.

This rearrangement joins TRBV4-1 to TRBJ2-7; 8 bases fit TRBD1. The CDR3 is 15 amino acids. V lost 4 bases and J lost 1; bases outside the gene matches: 6. Germline assignment: CDR1 MGHRA and CDR2 YSYEKL. CDR3 coding DNA: TGCGCCAGCAGCCTAGGACAGGGCGTTTCCTACGAGCAGTACTTC. It specifies CASSLGQGVSYEQYF.

V and J are TRBV5-1 and TRBJ1-2; D unclear. The V end was cut by 4 bases, the J end by 6 bases, with 16 bases between. The CDR3 is 14 amino acids. Germline V gene lookup returns CDR1 SGHRS and CDR2 YFSETQ. CDR3 residues: CASSPEPGADGYTF. The CDR3 coding sequence is TGCGCCAGCAGCCCCGAGCCCGGAGCGGATGGCTACACCTTC.

This rearrangement joins TRBV5-5 to TRBJ1-1, with D possibly being TRBD1 (5 bases). Trimming stripped 2 bases from V and 5 bases from J, with 13 bases between. The CDR3 is 14 amino acids. Germline V gene sequence: CDR1 SGHKS, CDR2 YYEKEE (reference sequence). This CDR3 reads CASSFGGTLTEAFF. The CDR3 DNA sequence: TGTGCCAGCAGCTTCGGGGGGACGTTGACTGAAGCTTTCTTT.

The V call is TRBV27, the J call TRBJ2-5; possible D gene TRBD2, 5 bases. V was shortened by 3 bases and J by 5 bases, with 10 bases between the two germline ends. The CDR3 contains 13 residues. Looked up from germline, CDR1 is MNHEY and CDR2 is SMNVEV (reference sequence). Here the CDR3 DNA reads TGTGCCAGCAGTTTCGCGGGTTCGGAGACCCAGTACTTC. As protein: CASSFAGSETQYF.

The chain uses TRBV19 and TRBJ2-2, with 7 nucleotides matching TRBD2. The CDR3 covers 15 residues. V lost 7 bases and J lost 3; bases outside the gene matches: 8. Germline V gene data show CDR1 as LNHDA and CDR2 as SQIVND (reference sequence). CDR3 DNA sequence: TGTGCCAGTAACCCCCAGCGGGGATACACCGGGGAGCTGTTTTTT. It yields the protein CASNPQRGYTGELFF.

The rearrangement uses TRBV5-4 and TRBJ1-6; the D is unclear. Germline V gives CDR1 SGHNT, CDR2 YYREEE (reference sequence). V was clipped by 0 bases and J by 8 bases, with 9 bases between them. This CDR3 is built from 14 residues. The CDR3 loop is CASSLALSHSPLHF. The CDR3 region has the DNA TGTGCCAGCAGCTTGGCTTTGAGCCATTCACCCCTCCACTTT.

The chain recombines TRBV30 with TRBJ2-2, with D tentatively TRBD2 (5 bases). Trimming pared 5 bases from V and 7 bases from J, leaving 14 bases between. This CDR3 has 13 amino acids. The germline V gene has CDR1 GTSNPN and CDR2 SVGIG (reference sequence). CDR3 in DNA: TGTGCCTGGTCAAGGAGGATAAACGGGGAGCTGTTTTTT. Translating gives CAWSRRINGELFF.

V usage is TRBV7-8 and J usage is TRBJ1-2, with D possibly TRBD1 on 5 matching bases. Trimming pared 0 bases from V and 7 bases from J, leaving 9 bases between. From germline, CDR1 is SGHVS and CDR2 FQNEAQ. This CDR3 is built from 13 residues. CDR3 loop: CASSLAGGGGYTF. DNA for the CDR3: TGTGCCAGCAGCTTAGCTGGGGGAGGTGGCTACACCTTC.

The chain combines TRBV10-3 with TRBJ2-3; TRBD1 agrees at 10 bases. This CDR3 has 16 amino acids. Germline V gene data show CDR1 as ENHRY and CDR2 as SYGVKD. V trimming: 8 bases; J trimming: 2 bases; junction bases outside the gene matches: 10. Here the CDR3 DNA reads TGTGCCATCGGGGGTTCCGGGACAGGGGACACAGATACGCAGTATTTT. Its protein product is CAIGGSGTGDTDTQYF.

The CDR3 here is CASSLAGTGDYEQYF. The DNA for the CDR3 is TGTGCCAGCAGCCTCGCCGGGACAGGGGACTACGAGCAGTACTTC. The V gene is TRBV7-2, the J gene TRBJ2-7; 10 bases line up with TRBD1. CDR3 length: 15 residues. Germline trimming cut 5 bases from V and 3 bases from J; bases unmatched to any gene: 7. The germline V gene encodes CDR1 SGHTA and CDR2 FQGNSA. Variable domain in full (rest from reference TRBV7-2 and TRBJ2-7): GAGVSQSPSNKVTEKGKDVELRCDPISGHTALYWYRQSLGQGLEFLIYFQGNSAPDKSGLPSDRFSAERTGGSVSTLTIQRTQQEDSAVYLCASSLAGTGDYEQYFGPGTRLTVT.

The chain has TRBV19 and TRBJ2-1; TRBD2 matches 8 bases. Trimming cost V 4 bases and J 5 bases; bases outside gene matches: 1. CDR1 and CDR2 from the germline V gene are LNHDA and SQIVND (reference sequence). This CDR3 has 13 residues. For the CDR3, the DNA is TGTGCCAGTAGTACGCGGGGGGACAATGAGCAGTTCTTC. Translating gives CASSTRGDNEQFF.

The chain has TRBV5-6 and TRBJ1-1; 10 bases match TRBD1. The CDR3 has 15 amino acids. The germline V gene encodes CDR1 SGHDT and CDR2 YYEEEE. V lost 1 base, J lost 5 bases, and 5 bases stayed unmatched. The CDR3 region has the DNA TGTGCCAGCAGCTTGAGGACAGGGGGTAGTACTGAAGCTTTCTTT. Encoded protein: CASSLRTGGSTEAFF. Filled out from reference TRBV5-6 and TRBJ1-1, the complete variable domain reads DAGVTQSPTHLIKTRGQQVTLRCSPKSGHDTVSWYQQALGQGPQFIFQYYEEEERQRGNFPDRFSGHQFPNYSSELNVNALLLGDSALYLCASSLRTGGSTEAFFGQGTRLTVV.

This rearrangement joins TRBV3-1 (or the pseudogene TRBV3-2) to TRBJ2-7, with D possibly TRBD1 on 6 matching bases. Trimming stripped 5 bases from V and 2 bases from J, with 19 bases between. Looked up from germline, CDR1 is LGHDT and CDR2 is YNNKEL (reference sequence). CDR3 size: 16 residues. This CDR3 reads CASSSPSIRGAYEQYF. The CDR3 DNA is TGTGCCAGCAGCTCACCTTCAATCAGGGGAGCCTACGAGCAGTACTTC.

CDR3 sequence: CASSQDSLAEYNEQFF. CDR3 in DNA: TGCGCCAGCAGCCAAGATTCCCTAGCGGAGTACAATGAGCAGTTCTTC. This chain links TRBV4-1 with TRBJ2-1; 7 bases line up with TRBD2. V gave up 0 bases and J gave up 4 bases; unmatched junction bases: 6. Germline CDR1 MGHRA, CDR2 YSYEKL. The length of the CDR3 is 16 residues.

V and J are TRBV4-1 and TRBJ2-1; 9 bases line up with TRBD1. Trimming at V came to 0 bases and at J to 6 bases, leaving 12 bases not matched to a gene. CDR1 is MGHRA and CDR2 is YSYEKL in the germline V gene. The CDR3 is 18 amino acids. CDR3: CASSQDFGGQGLSNEQFF. CDR3 bases: TGCGCCAGCAGCCAAGATTTCGGGGGACAGGGATTGAGCAATGAGCAGTTCTTC.

This clone was seen repeatedly, ten times or more. V and J are TRBV19 and TRBJ1-5; TRBD1 aligns across 7 bases. The J segment lost 4 bases and the V segment lost 2 bases, leaving 2 bases of the junction unmatched. The CDR3 is 14 amino acids. Germline CDR1 and CDR2: LNHDA and SQIVND (reference sequence). CDR3 sequence reads: CASSIIQGNQPQHF. CDR3 coding DNA: TGTGCCAGTAGTATAATACAGGGGAATCAGCCCCAGCATTTT. The complete variable domain, with remaining parts taken from reference TRBV19 and TRBJ1-5, reads DGGITQSPKYLFRKEGQNVTLSCEQNLNHDAMYWYRQDPGQGLRLIYYSQIVNDFQKGDIAEGYSVSREKKESFPLTVTSAQKNPTAFYLCASSIIQGNQPQHFGDGTRLSIL.

This rearrangement joins TRBV7-2 to TRBJ1-3, with a tentative D call TRBD1 (5 bases). V gave up 2 bases and J gave up 2 bases, with 13 bases separating them. Per the germline V gene, CDR1 is SGHTA and CDR2 is FQGNSA. The CDR3 loop spans 16 amino acids. In DNA, the CDR3 is TGTGCCAGCAGCTTACCTCCGACAGCGACTGGAAACACCATATATTTT. Protein sequence: CASSLPPTATGNTIYF.

V and J are TRBV5-1 and TRBJ2-2; D is unclear. Germline V gives CDR1 SGHRS, CDR2 YFSETQ. The CDR3 totals 14 residues. V was trimmed by 0 bases and J by 2 bases, leaving 5 bases between them. In DNA form, the CDR3 reads TGCGCCAGCAGCTTGGGCGTAAACACCGGGGAGCTGTTTTTT. This translates into CASSLGVNTGELFF.

The rearrangement uses TRBV4-1 and TRBJ2-2; 11 bases map to TRBD2. Losses at the gene ends were 3 bases for V and 4 bases for J; bases not matched to a gene: 4. Germline V gene sequence: CDR1 MGHRA, CDR2 YSYEKL. The CDR3 runs to 16 residues. CDR3 bases: TGCGCCAGCAGCCATTTAGCGGGGGGGTCCACCGGGGAGCTGTTTTTT. Translated, it gives CASSHLAGGSTGELFF.

V is TRBV12-5 and J is TRBJ1-1; 7 nucleotides match TRBD1. V was pared by 5 bases and J by 6 bases, with 6 bases of the junction left unmatched. This CDR3 is 13 amino acids long. The germline CDR1 and CDR2 sequences are LGHNT and FRNRAP. In DNA, the CDR3 is TGTGCTAGTGGTCTTACAGGGGTGCCTGAAGCTTTCTTT. Its translation is CASGLTGVPEAFF.

V is TRBV24-1 and J is TRBJ1-2; D is possibly TRBD1 (6 bases). CDR1 is KGHDR, CDR2 SFDVKD, per germline. Trimming cost V 2 bases and J 2 bases, with 8 bases left between them. This CDR3 is built from 14 residues. CDR3 loop: CATSDSDSNYGYTF. DNA for the CDR3: TGTGCCACCAGTGATTCGGACAGCAACTATGGCTACACCTTC.

The genes are TRBV19 and TRBJ1-2; D is possibly TRBD1 (5 bases). The CDR3 is 14 residues long. The germline CDR1 and CDR2 sequences are LNHDA and SQIVND (reference sequence). Deletions cut 7 bases from V and 4 bases from J, with 16 bases between. The CDR3 here is CASTTPGWAYGYTF. DNA for the CDR3: TGTGCCAGTACCACGCCAGGGTGGGCCTATGGCTACACCTTC.